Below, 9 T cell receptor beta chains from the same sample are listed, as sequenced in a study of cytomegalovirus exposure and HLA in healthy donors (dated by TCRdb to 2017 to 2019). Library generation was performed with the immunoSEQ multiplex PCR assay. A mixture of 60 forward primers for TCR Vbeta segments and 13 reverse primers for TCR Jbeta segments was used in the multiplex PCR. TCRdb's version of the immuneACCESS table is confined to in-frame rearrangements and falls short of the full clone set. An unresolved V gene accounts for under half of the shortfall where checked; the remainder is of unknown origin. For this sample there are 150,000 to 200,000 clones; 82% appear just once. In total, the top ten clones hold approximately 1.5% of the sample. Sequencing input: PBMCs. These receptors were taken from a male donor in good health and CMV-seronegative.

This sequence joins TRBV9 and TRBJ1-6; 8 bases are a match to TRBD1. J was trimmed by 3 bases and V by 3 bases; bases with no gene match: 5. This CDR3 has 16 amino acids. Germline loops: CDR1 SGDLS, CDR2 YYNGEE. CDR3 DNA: TGTGCCAGCAGCGAGGGGACAGGCTTCTATAATTCACCCCTCCACTTT. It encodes CASSEGTGFYNSPLHF.

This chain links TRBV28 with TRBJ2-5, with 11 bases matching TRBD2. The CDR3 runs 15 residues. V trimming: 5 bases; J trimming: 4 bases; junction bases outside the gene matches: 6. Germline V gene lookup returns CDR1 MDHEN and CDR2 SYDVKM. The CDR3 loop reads CASSIRLAGTETQYF. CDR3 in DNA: TGTGCCAGCAGTATAAGACTAGCGGGAACAGAGACCCAGTACTTC.

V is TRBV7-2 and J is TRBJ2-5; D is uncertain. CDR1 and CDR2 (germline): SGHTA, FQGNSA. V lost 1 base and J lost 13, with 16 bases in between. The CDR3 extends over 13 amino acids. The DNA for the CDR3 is TGTGCCAGCAGCTTAGGTGGAGCGCAGTCGCGGTACTTC. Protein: CASSLGGAQSRYF.

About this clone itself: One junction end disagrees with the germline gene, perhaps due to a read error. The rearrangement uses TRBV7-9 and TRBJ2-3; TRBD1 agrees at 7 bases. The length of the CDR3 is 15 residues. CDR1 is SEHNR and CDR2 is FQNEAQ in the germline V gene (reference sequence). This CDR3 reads CSSRHRGDRADTQYF. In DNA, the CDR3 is TGTTCCAGCCGTCACAGGGGCGATCGGGCAGATACGCAGTATTTT. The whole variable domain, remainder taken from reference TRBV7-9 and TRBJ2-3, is DTGVSQNPRHKITKRGQNVTFRCDPISEHNRLYWYRQTLGQGPEFLTYFQNEAQLEKSRLLSDRFSAERPKGSFSTLEIQRTEQGDSAMYLCSSRHRGDRADTQYFGPGTRLTVL.

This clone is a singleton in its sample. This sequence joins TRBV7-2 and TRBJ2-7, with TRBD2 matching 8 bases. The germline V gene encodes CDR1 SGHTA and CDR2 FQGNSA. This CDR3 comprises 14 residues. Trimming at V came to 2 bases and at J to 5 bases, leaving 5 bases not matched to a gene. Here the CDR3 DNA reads TGTGCCAGCAGCTTAAGCGGGAGTTTGGACGAGCAGTACTTC. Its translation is CASSLSGSLDEQYF.

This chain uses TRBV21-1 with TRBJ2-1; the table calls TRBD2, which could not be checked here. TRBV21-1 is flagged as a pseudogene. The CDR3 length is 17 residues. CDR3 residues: CASSKVWETSDVYEQFF. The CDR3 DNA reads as TGTGCCAGCAGCAAAGTTTGGGAGACTAGCGATGTTTATGAGCAGTTCTTC.

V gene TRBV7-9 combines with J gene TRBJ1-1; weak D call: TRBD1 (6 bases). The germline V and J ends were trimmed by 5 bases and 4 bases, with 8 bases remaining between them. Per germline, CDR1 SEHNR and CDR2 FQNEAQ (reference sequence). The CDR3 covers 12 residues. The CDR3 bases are TGTGCCAGCAGCCAGGGGACCACTGAAGCTTTCTTT. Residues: CASSQGTTEAFF.

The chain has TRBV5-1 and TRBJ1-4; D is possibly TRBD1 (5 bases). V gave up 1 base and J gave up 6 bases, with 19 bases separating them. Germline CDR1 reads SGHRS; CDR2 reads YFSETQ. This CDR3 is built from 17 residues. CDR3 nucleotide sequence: TGCGCCAGCAGCTTGCGTCTGGGCGAAGGGACTCATGAAAAACTGTTTTTT. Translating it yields CASSLRLGEGTHEKLFF. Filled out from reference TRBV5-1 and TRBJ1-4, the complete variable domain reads KAGVTQTPRYLIKTRGQQVTLSCSPISGHRSVSWYQQTPGQGLQFLFEYFSETQRNKGNFPGRFSGRQFSNSRSEMNVSTLELGDSALYLCASSLRLGEGTHEKLFFGSGTQLSVL.

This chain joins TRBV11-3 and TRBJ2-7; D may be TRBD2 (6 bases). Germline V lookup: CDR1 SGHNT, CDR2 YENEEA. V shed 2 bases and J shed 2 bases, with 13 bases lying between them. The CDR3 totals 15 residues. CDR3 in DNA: TGTGCCAGCAGCTTAAACTTCGGGAGCACCTACGAGCAGTACTTC. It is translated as CASSLNFGSTYEQYF. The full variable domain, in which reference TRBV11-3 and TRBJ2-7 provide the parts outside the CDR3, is EAGVVQSPRYKIIEKKQPVAFWCNPISGHNTLYWYLQNLGQGPELLIRYENEEAVDDSQLPKDRFSAERLKGVDSTLKIQPAELGDSAVYLCASSLNFGSTYEQYFGPGTRLTVT.